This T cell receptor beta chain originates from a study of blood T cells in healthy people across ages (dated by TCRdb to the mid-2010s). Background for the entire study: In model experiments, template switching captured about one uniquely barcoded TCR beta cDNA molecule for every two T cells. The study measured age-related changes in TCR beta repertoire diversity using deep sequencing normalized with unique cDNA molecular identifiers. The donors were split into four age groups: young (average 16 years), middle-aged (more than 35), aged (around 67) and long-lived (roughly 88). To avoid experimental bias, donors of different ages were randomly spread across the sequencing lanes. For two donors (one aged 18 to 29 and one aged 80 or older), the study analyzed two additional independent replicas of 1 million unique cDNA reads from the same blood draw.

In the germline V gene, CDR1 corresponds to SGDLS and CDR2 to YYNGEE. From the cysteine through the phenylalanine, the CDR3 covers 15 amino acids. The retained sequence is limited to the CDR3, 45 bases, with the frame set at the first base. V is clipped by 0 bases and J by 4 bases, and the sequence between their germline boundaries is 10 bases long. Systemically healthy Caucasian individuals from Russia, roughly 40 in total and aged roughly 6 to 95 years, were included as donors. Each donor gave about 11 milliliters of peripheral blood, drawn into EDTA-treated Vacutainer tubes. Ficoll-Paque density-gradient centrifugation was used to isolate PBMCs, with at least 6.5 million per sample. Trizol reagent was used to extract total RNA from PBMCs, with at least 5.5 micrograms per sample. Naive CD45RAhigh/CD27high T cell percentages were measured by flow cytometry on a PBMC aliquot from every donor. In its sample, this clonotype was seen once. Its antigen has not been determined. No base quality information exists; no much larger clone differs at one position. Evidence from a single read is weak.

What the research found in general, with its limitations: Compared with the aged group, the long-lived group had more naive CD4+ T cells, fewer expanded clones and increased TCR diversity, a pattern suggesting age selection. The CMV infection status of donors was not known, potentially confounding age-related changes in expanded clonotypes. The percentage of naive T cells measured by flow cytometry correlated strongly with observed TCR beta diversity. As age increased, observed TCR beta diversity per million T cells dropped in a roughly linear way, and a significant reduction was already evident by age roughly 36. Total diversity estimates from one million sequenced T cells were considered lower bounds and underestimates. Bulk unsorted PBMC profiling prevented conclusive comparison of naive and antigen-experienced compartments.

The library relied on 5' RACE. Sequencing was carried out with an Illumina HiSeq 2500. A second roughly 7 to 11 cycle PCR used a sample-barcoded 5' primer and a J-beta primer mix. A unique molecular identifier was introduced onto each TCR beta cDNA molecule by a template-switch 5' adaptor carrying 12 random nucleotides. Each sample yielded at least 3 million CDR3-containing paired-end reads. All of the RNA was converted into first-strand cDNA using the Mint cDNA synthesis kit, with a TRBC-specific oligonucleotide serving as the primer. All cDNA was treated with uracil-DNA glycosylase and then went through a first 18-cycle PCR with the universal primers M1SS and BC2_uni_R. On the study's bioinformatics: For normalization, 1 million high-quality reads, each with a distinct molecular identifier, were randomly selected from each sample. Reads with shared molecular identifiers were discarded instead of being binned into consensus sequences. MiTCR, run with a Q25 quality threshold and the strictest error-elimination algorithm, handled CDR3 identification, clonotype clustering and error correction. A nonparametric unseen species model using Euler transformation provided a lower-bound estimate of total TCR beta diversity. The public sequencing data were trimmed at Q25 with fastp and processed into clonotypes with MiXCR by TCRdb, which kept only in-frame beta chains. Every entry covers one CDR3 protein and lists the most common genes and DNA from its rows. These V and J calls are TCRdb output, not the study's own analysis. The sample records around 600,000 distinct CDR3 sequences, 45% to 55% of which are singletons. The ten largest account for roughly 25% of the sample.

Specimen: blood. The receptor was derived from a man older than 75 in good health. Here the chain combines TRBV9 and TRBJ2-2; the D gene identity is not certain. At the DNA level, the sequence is TGTGCCAGCAGCGTAGTCCCAGGCCCCACCGGGGAGCTGTTTTTT. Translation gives CASSVVPGPTGELFF. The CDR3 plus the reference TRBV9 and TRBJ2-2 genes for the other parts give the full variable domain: DSGVTQTPKHLITATGQRVTLRCSPRSGDLSVYWYQQSLDQGLQFLIQYYNGEERAKGNILERFSAQQFPDLHSELNLSSLELGDSALYFCASSVVPGPTGELFFGEGSRLTVL.